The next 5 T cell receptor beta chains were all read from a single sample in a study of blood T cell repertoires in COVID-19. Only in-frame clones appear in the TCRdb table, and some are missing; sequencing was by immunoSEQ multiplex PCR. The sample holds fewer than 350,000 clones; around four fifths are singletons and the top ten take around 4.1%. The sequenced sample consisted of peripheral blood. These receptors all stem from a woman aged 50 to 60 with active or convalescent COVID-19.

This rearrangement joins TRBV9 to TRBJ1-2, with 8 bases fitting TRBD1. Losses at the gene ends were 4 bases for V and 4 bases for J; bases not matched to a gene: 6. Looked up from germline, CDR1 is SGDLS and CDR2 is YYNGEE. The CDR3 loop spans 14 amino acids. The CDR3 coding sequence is TGTGCCAGCAGCCCGGGACAGGACTTCTATGGCTACACCTTC. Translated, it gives CASSPGQDFYGYTF.

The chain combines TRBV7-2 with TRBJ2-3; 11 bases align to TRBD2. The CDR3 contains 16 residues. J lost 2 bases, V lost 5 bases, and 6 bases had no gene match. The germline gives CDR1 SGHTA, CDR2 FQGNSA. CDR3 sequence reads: CASSINSGRVTDTQYF. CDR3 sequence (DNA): TGTGCCAGCAGCATTAATAGCGGGAGGGTCACAGATACGCAGTATTTT.

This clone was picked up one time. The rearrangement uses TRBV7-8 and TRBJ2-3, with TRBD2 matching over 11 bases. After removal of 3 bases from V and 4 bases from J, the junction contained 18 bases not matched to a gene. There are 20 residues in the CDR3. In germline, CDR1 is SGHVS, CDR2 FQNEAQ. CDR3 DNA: TGTGCCAGCAGCTTGAACCGCTACCAAGTTAGCGGGAGGGCCTCAGATACGCAGTATTTT. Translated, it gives CASSLNRYQVSGRASDTQYF.

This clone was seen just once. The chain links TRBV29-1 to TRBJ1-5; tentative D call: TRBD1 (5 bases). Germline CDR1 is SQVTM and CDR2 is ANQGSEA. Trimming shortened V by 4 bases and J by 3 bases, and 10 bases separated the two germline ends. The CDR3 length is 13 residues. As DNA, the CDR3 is TGCAGCGTTGGAAGGGGCCCCAATCAGCCCCAGCATTTT. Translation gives CSVGRGPNQPQHF.

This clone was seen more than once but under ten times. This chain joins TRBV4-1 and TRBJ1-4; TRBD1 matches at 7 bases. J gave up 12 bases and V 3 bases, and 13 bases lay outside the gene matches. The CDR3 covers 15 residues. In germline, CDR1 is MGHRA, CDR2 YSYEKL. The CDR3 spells CASSQPLGQVGELFF. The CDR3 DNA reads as TGCGCCAGCAGCCAGCCTCTCGGACAGGTGGGAGAACTGTTTTTT.